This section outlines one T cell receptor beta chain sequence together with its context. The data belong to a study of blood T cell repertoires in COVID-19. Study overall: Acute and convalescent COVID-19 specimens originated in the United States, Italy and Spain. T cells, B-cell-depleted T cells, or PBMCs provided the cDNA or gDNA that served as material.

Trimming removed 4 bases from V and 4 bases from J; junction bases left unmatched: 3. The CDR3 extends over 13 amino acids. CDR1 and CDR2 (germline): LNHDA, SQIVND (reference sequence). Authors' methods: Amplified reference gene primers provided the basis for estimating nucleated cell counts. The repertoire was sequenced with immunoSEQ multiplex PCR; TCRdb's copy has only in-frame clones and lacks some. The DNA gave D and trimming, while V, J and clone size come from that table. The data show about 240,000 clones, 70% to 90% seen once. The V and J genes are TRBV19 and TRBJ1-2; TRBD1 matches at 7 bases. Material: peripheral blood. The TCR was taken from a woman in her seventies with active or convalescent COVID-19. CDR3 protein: CASSKRDSYGYTF. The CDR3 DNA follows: TGTGCCAGTAGTAAACGGGACAGCTATGGCTACACCTTC.